This is a list of T cell receptor beta chains from one sample in a study of shared clonotypes between healthy human individuals. The repertoire was sequenced with immunoSEQ multiplex PCR; TCRdb's copy has only in-frame clones and lacks some. Of under 600,000 clones in the sample, roughly 98% were seen once. The sequenced sample consisted of naive CD8+ T cells sorted from blood. All receptors come from a man aged 25-45 years in good health. Each CDR3 is given with its conserved first and last residue. A D gene is named only where the DNA matches it firmly. Where a row states a size, it is once, few, many or the class of an expanded clone; other rows omit it.

V: TRBV2
J: TRBJ2-1
size: -
D: TRBD2
CDR3: CASMGLAGTYNEQFF
DNA: TGTGCCAGCATGGGATTAGCGGGGACCTACAATGAGCAGTTCTTC

V: TRBV25-1
J: TRBJ2-7
size: once
D: -
CDR3: CASSEFDEQYF
DNA: TGTGCCAGCAGTGAATTTGACGAGCAGTACTTC

V: TRBV7-9
J: TRBJ2-1
size: -
D: -
CDR3: CASSLHHRQPAYNEQFF
DNA: TGTGCCAGCAGCCTACACCACCGACAGCCCGCCTACAATGAGCAGTTCTTC

V: TRBV9
J: TRBJ2-1
size: once
D: TRBD2
CDR3: CASSVEPARPFTSGEQFF
DNA: TGTGCCAGCAGCGTAGAGCCCGCCCGCCCCTTCACTAGCGGTGAGCAGTTCTTC

V: TRBV6-5
J: TRBJ2-7
size: -
D: TRBD1
CDR3: CASSYGGTGYEQYF
DNA: TGTGCCAGCAGTTACGGAGGGACAGGCTACGAGCAGTACTTC

V: TRBV7-9
J: TRBJ2-2
size: -
D: -
CDR3: CASSLALGPGELFF
DNA: TGTGCCAGCAGCTTAGCGCTAGGACCCGGGGAGCTGTTTTTT

V: TRBV4-3
J: TRBJ2-7
size: -
D: TRBD2
CDR3: CASSQDNLAGVHEQYF
DNA: TGCGCCAGCAGCCAAGATAATCTAGCGGGAGTTCACGAGCAGTACTTC

V: TRBV29-1
J: TRBJ2-7
size: -
D: -
CDR3: CSVEDLRESYEQYF
DNA: TGCAGCGTTGAAGATCTGCGCGAGTCCTACGAGCAGTACTTC

V: TRBV6-6
J: TRBJ2-2
size: -
D: -
CDR3: CARKDRNTGELFF
DNA: TGTGCCAGAAAGGACAGAAACACCGGGGAGCTGTTTTTT

V: TRBV7-9
J: TRBJ2-5
size: -
D: -
CDR3: CASSLVQGSIKQETQYF
DNA: TGTGCCAGCAGCTTAGTCCAGGGGTCGATAAAGCAAGAGACCCAGTACTTC

V: TRBV4-1
J: TRBJ2-7
size: -
D: TRBD2
CDR3: CASSQASAGDEQYF
DNA: TGCGCCAGCAGCCAAGCTTCGGCGGGAGACGAGCAGTACTTC

V: TRBV4-2
J: TRBJ2-6
size: -
D: -
CDR3: CASSQDEVGWGTTHSGANVLTF
DNA: TGTGCCAGCAGCCAAGATGAGGTGGGGTGGGGTACTACTCACTCTGGGGCCAACGTCCTGACTTTC

V: TRBV2
J: TRBJ2-5
size: -
D: -
CDR3: CASKRSPLGETQYF
DNA: TGTGCCAGCAAGAGGTCTCCTCTCGGGGAGACCCAGTACTTC

V: TRBV27
J: TRBJ2-3
size: -
D: -
CDR3: CASSSTDTQYF
DNA: TGTGCCAGCTCCAGCACAGATACGCAGTATTTT

V: TRBV27
J: TRBJ2-1
size: -
D: -
CDR3: CASRRGGNEQFF
DNA: TGTGCCAGCCGACGCGGCGGCAATGAGCAGTTCTTC

V: TRBV7-9
J: TRBJ2-3
size: -
D: TRBD1
CDR3: CASSPNRGRPDTQYF
DNA: TGTGCCAGCAGTCCCAACAGGGGGCGCCCAGATACGCAGTATTTT

V: TRBV7-9
J: TRBJ1-2
size: -
D: -
CDR3: CASSGSSGTYGYTF
DNA: TGTGCCAGCAGCGGGTCCTCGGGGACCTATGGCTACACCTTC

V: TRBV6-5
J: TRBJ2-5
size: -
D: -
CDR3: CASSYLGSQETQYF
DNA: TGTGCCAGCAGTTACCTGGGTTCCCAAGAGACCCAGTACTTC

V: TRBV18
J: TRBJ1-1
size: -
D: TRBD1
CDR3: CASSSGYRGAEAFF
DNA: TGTGCCAGCTCATCGGGATACAGGGGCGCTGAAGCTTTCTTT

V: TRBV4-1
J: TRBJ2-1
size: -
D: TRBD2
CDR3: CASSPTSGSSSYNEQFF
DNA: TGCGCCAGCAGCCCGACTAGCGGGAGCAGCTCCTACAATGAGCAGTTCTTC

V: TRBV4-3
J: TRBJ2-3
size: -
D: TRBD1
CDR3: CASSLGTGGWTDTQYF
DNA: TGCGCCAGCAGCCTGGGAACAGGGGGGTGGACAGATACGCAGTATTTT

V: TRBV14
J: TRBJ1-2
size: -
D: -
CDR3: CASSQPGTYGYTF
DNA: TGTGCCAGCAGCCAGCCCGGGACCTATGGCTACACCTTC

V: TRBV5-4
J: TRBJ2-2
size: -
D: -
CDR3: CASSFNTGELFF
DNA: TGTGCCAGCAGCTTTAACACCGGGGAGCTGTTTTTT

V: TRBV9
J: TRBJ2-7
size: -
D: -
CDR3: CASSVGGPNYEQYF
DNA: TGTGCCAGCAGCGTAGGAGGACCTAACTACGAGCAGTACTTC

V: TRBV4-3
J: TRBJ2-3
size: -
D: -
CDR3: CASSGVQPDTQYF
DNA: TGCGCCAGCAGCGGGGTCCAACCAGATACGCAGTATTTT

V: TRBV7-9
J: TRBJ2-1
size: -
D: -
CDR3: CASSPPQGSSYNEQFF
DNA: TGTGCCAGCAGCCCCCCACAAGGTAGCTCCTACAATGAGCAGTTCTTC

V: TRBV11-2
J: TRBJ2-7
size: -
D: -
CDR3: CASSLNVGASRIEQYF
DNA: TGTGCCAGCAGCTTAAATGTAGGGGCGTCGCGGATCGAGCAGTACTTC

V: TRBV5-1
J: TRBJ2-1
size: once
D: TRBD2
CDR3: CASRSPGGKIEQFF
DNA: TGCGCCAGCAGATCACCGGGAGGGAAAATTGAGCAGTTCTTC

V: TRBV27
J: TRBJ2-7
size: -
D: TRBD1
CDR3: CASSLGTGGFFEQYF
DNA: TGTGCCAGCAGTTTAGGGACAGGGGGCTTTTTCGAGCAGTACTTC

V: TRBV11-2
J: TRBJ2-7
size: -
D: TRBD2
CDR3: CASSWGLVGEQYF
DNA: TGTGCCAGCAGCTGGGGACTAGTGGGTGAGCAGTACTTC

V: TRBV27
J: TRBJ2-7
size: -
D: TRBD2
CDR3: CASSLAGVPREQYF
DNA: TGTGCCAGCAGCCTAGCGGGAGTCCCCCGCGAGCAGTACTTC

V: TRBV7-9
J: TRBJ1-2
size: -
D: -
CDR3: CASSMTDGYTF
DNA: TGTGCCAGCAGCATGACCGATGGCTACACCTTC

V: TRBV11-2
J: TRBJ2-7
size: -
D: -
CDR3: CASSFNRVAYEQYF
DNA: TGTGCCAGCAGCTTCAACAGGGTAGCCTACGAGCAGTACTTC

V: TRBV19
J: TRBJ2-7
size: -
D: -
CDR3: CASSIGAGVGWNEQYF
DNA: TGTGCCAGTAGTATAGGTGCAGGGGTCGGGTGGAACGAGCAGTACTTC

V: TRBV11-2
J: TRBJ1-2
size: -
D: -
CDR3: CASSEWQGAEVSYGYTF
DNA: TGTGCCAGCAGCGAGTGGCAGGGAGCTGAGGTTAGCTATGGCTACACCTTC